These 7 T cell receptor beta chains share one sample of origin, sequenced in a study of shared clonotypes between healthy human individuals. Some clones are missing from TCRdb's copy, which holds only in-frame ones; the method was immunoSEQ multiplex PCR. In the table there are 1,400,000 or so clones, around 98.5% of which are singletons. The sequenced sample was naive CD4+ T cells sorted from blood. Subset reported: CD45RA+ positively selected. The receptors stem from a young man in good health.

J is TRBJ1-1 and V is TRBV7-3; D uncertain. The CDR3 is made up of 13 amino acids. Between the trimmed V and J ends, which lost 5 bases and 1 base, there was a span of 8 bases. Germline lookup yields CDR1 SGHTA and CDR2 FQGTGA. As DNA, the CDR3 is TGTGCCAGCAGCCAAATGGCGAACACTGAAGCTTTCTTT. Translation gives CASSQMANTEAFF.

On this clone: One end of the junction is discordant with germline, which a read error may explain. The V call is TRBV7-7, the J call TRBJ2-5, with 8 bases identical to TRBD1. Germline loops: CDR1 SSHAT, CDR2 FNYEAQ (reference sequence). The CDR3 covers 15 residues. The CDR3 is CASSTGQGTQETQYF. CDR3 in DNA: TGTGCTAGCAGCACCGGACAGGGTACTCAAGAGACCCAGTACTTC.

V usage is TRBV15 and J usage is TRBJ2-2; the D is unclear. V dropped 1 base and J dropped 1 base, with 10 bases sitting between them. From germline, CDR1 is LNHNV and CDR2 YYDKDF (reference sequence). The CDR3 is 16 amino acids. The chain's CDR3 is CATSRGPVRNTGELFF. DNA of the CDR3: TGTGCCACCAGCAGAGGGCCAGTAAGGAACACCGGGGAGCTGTTTTTT.

This sequence joins TRBV11-2 and TRBJ1-4; D gene uncertain. This CDR3 has 14 amino acids. Between the trimmed V and J ends, which lost 5 bases and 5 bases, there was a span of 12 bases. The germline CDR1 and CDR2 sequences are SGHAT and FQNNGV. The CDR3 DNA reads as TGTGCCAGCAGCCCCGGCAGAACGAATGAAAAACTGTTTTTT. Translation: CASSPGRTNEKLFF.

The CDR3 DNA reads TGTGCCACCCAGCGGGAGCGATCCACAGATACGCAGTATTTT. Its protein product is CATQRERSTDTQYF. The chain has TRBV7-9 and TRBJ2-3; 8 nucleotides align to TRBD2. The germline CDR1 and CDR2 sequences are SEHNR and FQNEAQ (reference sequence). The CDR3 is 14 amino acids. V was pared by 10 bases and J by 2 bases, with 8 bases of the junction left unmatched.

The chain joins TRBV28 to TRBJ1-2; no definite D call. Germline V CDR1 and CDR2: MDHEN, SYDVKM. With 3 bases removed from V and 8 bases from J, the gap between germline ends came to 10 bases. The CDR3 is made up of 12 amino acids. CDR3 bases: TGTGCCAGCAGTTTCCGGTTTCGGGGCTACACCTTC. It specifies CASSFRFRGYTF.

This CDR3 reads CASSLRTLATNEKLFF. The CDR3 region has the DNA TGTGCCAGCAGTCTGCGGACACTCGCAACTAATGAAAAACTGTTTTTT. The V gene is TRBV27, the J gene TRBJ1-4; the D gene is possibly TRBD1 (5 bases). V dropped 5 bases and J dropped 0 bases, with 13 bases sitting between them. Looked up from germline, CDR1 is MNHEY and CDR2 is SMNVEV (reference sequence). CDR3 length: 16 residues. The complete variable domain, with remaining parts taken from reference TRBV27 and TRBJ1-4, reads EAQVTQNPRYLITVTGKKLTVTCSQNMNHEYMSWYRQDPGLGLRQIYYSMNVEVTDKGDVPEGYKVSRKEKRNFPLILESPSPNQTSLYFCASSLRTLATNEKLFFGSGTQLSVL.